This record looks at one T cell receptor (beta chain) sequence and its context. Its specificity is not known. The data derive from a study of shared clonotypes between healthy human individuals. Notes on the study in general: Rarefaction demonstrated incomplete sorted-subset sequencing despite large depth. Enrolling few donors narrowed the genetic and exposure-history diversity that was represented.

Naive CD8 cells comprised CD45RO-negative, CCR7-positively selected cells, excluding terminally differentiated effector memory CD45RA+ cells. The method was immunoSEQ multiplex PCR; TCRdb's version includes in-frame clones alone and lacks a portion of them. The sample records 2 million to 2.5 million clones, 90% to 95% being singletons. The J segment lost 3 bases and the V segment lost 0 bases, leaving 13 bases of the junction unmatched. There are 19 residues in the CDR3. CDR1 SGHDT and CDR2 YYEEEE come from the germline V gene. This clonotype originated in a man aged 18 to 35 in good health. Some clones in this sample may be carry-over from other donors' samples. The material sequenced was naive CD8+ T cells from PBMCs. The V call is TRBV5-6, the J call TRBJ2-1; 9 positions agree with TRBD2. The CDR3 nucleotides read TGTGCCAGCAGCTTGGGATACGAGGCGGGAGGGCATTTCTACAATGAGCAGTTCTTC. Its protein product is CASSLGYEAGGHFYNEQFF.